This T cell receptor (beta chain) was recorded in a study of T cell repertoires in cytomegalovirus infection. Across the whole study: Alongside well-studied HLA-B-restricted CMV epitopes, recently identified HLA-C-restricted CMV epitopes were also used. TCR beta signatures that were public indicated CMV infection and matching HLA type.

TCRdb ran MiXCR on the reads and lists one entry per CDR3 protein. The sample lists fewer than 900,000 distinct CDR3 sequences; 25% to 30% were seen once. Germline loops: CDR1 KGHSH, CDR2 LQKENI. This CDR3 comprises 16 residues. The ends were cut back, 2 bases at V and 2 bases at J, with 15 bases in the middle. Concerning this clonotype: The antigen is undetermined.

General study results and limits: Totalled public TCR beta family frequency picked out people who carried CMV plus the relevant HLA. Ex vivo responses were dominated by HLA-C-restricted CMV-specific TCR beta clonotypes.

Sample: cultured CD8+ T cells from PBMCs, taken from culture after CMV antigen stimulation. The receptor comes from a human donor in good health (CMV status not recorded). Some clones in this sample may be carry-over from other donors' samples. This chain links TRBV18 with TRBJ2-5, with no clear D. The CDR3 DNA is TGTGCCAGCTCACCAGTCTCCACAGAGCCTCAAGAGACCCAGTACTTC. Its translation is CASSPVSTEPQETQYF.